This T cell receptor beta chain appears in the sequencing data of a study of T cell responses to AZD1222 COVID-19 vaccine. The study, taken as a whole, reports: Unmutated variant regions reportedly attract nearly half of all spike-specific TCRs. Spike-spanning, vaccine-associated CD4 TCRs were dominant at 160-218 and 743-854. White British ancestry dominated among donors, who included more females, and clonal diversity was possibly underestimated. The study identified only five or six AZD1222 recipients as seropositive at baseline.

Concerning this clone: Antigen specificity is unknown.

Sequencing used immunoSEQ multiplex PCR; TCRdb keeps in-frame clones, though not all of them. The sample contains some 80,000 clones, 70% to 80% of which appear only once. Trimming cost V 0 bases and J 4 bases, with 10 bases left between them. The germline gives CDR1 LNHNV, CDR2 YYDKDF (reference sequence). The CDR3 is 14 residues long. Sequencing used peripheral blood, obtained 28 days after the second dose of the MenACWY control vaccine. V usage is TRBV15 and J usage is TRBJ2-7, with unresolved D. This receptor was obtained from an adult who received the MenACWY meningococcal vaccine as a control. CDR3 region: CATSRDVGLYEQYF. CDR3 nucleotides: TGTGCCACCAGCAGAGATGTGGGTCTATACGAGCAGTACTTC.